Listed below are T cell receptor beta chains from one sample, sequenced in a study of blood T cell repertoires in COVID-19. Clones were read by immunoSEQ multiplex PCR, and TCRdb kept only the in-frame ones, dropping some. Among roughly 180,000 clones listed, 70% to 90% were seen once. Material: peripheral blood. The receptors originated from a woman between 45 and 60 years old with COVID-19, enrolled during active disease. The CDR3 runs from the conserved cysteine through the conserved F or W. A D gene is named only where the DNA matches it firmly. Clone sizes are given selectively: once, few, many, or a class where the clone is expanded.

TRBJ2-3	.	TRBV4-1	.	TGCGCCAGCAGCCAAGATCATGGGGGGGATACGCAGTATTTT	CASSQDHGGDTQYF
TRBJ2-7	.	TRBV3-1/TRBV3-2	.	TGTGCCAGCAGCCAGGCTAGAAACGACGAGCAGTACTTC	CASSQARNDEQYF
TRBJ1-5	.	TRBV4-2	.	TGTGCCAGCAGCCAAGACGGGGTTCAGCCCCAGCATTTT	CASSQDGVQPQHF
TRBJ2-7	.	TRBV6-5	TRBD1	TGTGCCAGCAGTTACAGAGGACAGGGGACCTACGAGCAGTACTTC	CASSYRGQGTYEQYF
TRBJ1-1	.	TRBV6-6	TRBD1	TGTGCCAGCAAGGACAGGGGAGACACTGAAGCTTTCTTT	CASKDRGDTEAFF
TRBJ2-1	.	TRBV5-1	TRBD1	TGCGCCAGCAGCCGGACAGGGGAACCCTACAATGAGCAGTTCTTC	CASSRTGEPYNEQFF
TRBJ2-5	.	TRBV28	.	TGTGCCAGCAGTCCGGGGGTGGGGAATCCCGGACAGACCCAGTACTTC	CASSPGVGNPGQTQYF
TRBJ2-2	.	TRBV7-2	TRBD1	TGTGCCAGCAGCCCGGGACAGGGAGCCCCGAACATCGGGGAGCTGTTTTTT	CASSPGQGAPNIGELFF
TRBJ1-6	.	TRBV5-4	.	TGTGCCAGCGGAAACCGGGTTCTGAATTCACCCCTCCACTTT	CASGNRVLNSPLHF
TRBJ1-2	once	TRBV5-1	.	TGCGCCAGCAGCTTGGCGTACAGGGATGGAGGCTACACCTTC	CASSLAYRDGGYTF
TRBJ2-1	.	TRBV2	TRBD2	TGTGCCAGCAGTGAACTAGCGGGGGGGCAGCGGTTCTTC	CASSELAGGQRFF
TRBJ2-6	.	TRBV7-3	TRBD1	TGTGCCAGCAGCCTCACAGGGGCTGGGGCCAACGTCCTGACTTTC	CASSLTGAGANVLTF
TRBJ1-2	.	TRBV6-1	.	TGTGCCAGCAGTGAAGCGCGCGGGGGCGATGGCTACACCTTC	CASSEARGGDGYTF
TRBJ2-2	few	TRBV9	.	TGTGCCAGCAGCGTAGCAGGGTTCCCCGGGGAGCTGTTTTTT	CASSVAGFPGELFF
TRBJ1-5	once	TRBV6-5	.	TGTGCCAGTTCCAAGAGTTTTCGGAATCAGCCCCAGCATTTT	CASSKSFRNQPQHF